The 17 T cell receptor beta chains given below trace back to one sample, sequenced in a study of T cells in Graves' hyperthyroidism and ophthalmopathy. The investigators amplified TCR beta CDR3 regions from RNA transcripts. RT-PCR in the first round (using the HTBI primer set) targeted the TCR CDR3. TCRdb processed the multiplex PCR reads anew with MiXCR; each CDR3 protein has one entry. The profile shows approximately 520,000 distinct CDR3 sequences, less than 25% of them singletons. Sequenced input: blood. These receptors originate from a man younger than 35 with Graves' hyperthyroidism.

This chain's CDR3 is CASSIDLISNTGELFF. CDR3 DNA: TGTGCCAGTAGTATAGATCTCATCTCGAACACCGGGGAGCTGTTTTTT. The chain links TRBV19 to TRBJ2-2; D is unresolved. CDR1 LNHDA and CDR2 SQIVND come from the germline V gene (reference sequence). The CDR3 covers 16 residues. Trimming cost V 0 bases and J 0 bases, with 8 bases left between them. The full variable domain, in which reference TRBV19 and TRBJ2-2 provide the parts outside the CDR3, is DGGITQSPKYLFRKEGQNVTLSCEQNLNHDAMYWYRQDPGQGLRLIYYSQIVNDFQKGDIAEGYSVSREKKESFPLTVTSAQKNPTAFYLCASSIDLISNTGELFFGEGSRLTVL.

With respect to this clonotype: At one of its ends the junction is not consistent with the germline gene, which may arise from a read error. This sequence joins TRBV19 and TRBJ2-2, with TRBD2 as a possible D gene (5 bases). The CDR3 loop spans 13 amino acids. CDR1 and CDR2 from the germline V gene are LNHDA and SQIVND (reference sequence). As DNA, the CDR3 is TGTGCCAGTAGTATTGTCCCCACCGGGGAGCTGTGTTTT. It yields the protein CASSIVPTGELCF.

This clonotype was counted many times. The rearrangement uses TRBV11-2 and TRBJ2-4, with a possible D match to TRBD2 (6 bases). This CDR3 has 14 residues. In germline, CDR1 is SGHAT, CDR2 FQNNGV. V gave up 7 bases and J gave up 3 bases, with 13 bases separating them. The CDR3 nucleotides read TGTGCCAGCACCTCGGGGAGGCACAAAAACATTCAGTACTTC. It encodes CASTSGRHKNIQYF.

A remark on this clonotype: The junction does not match germline at one end; this may be a read error. The chain couples TRBV12-3 or TRBV12-4 to TRBJ2-7; D not resolved. CDR3 length equals 13 residues. CDR3 loop: CASSFSTSYEQYF. The CDR3 DNA sequence: TGTGCCAGTAGTTTTTCAACCTCCTACGAGCAGTACTTC.

This clonotype was picked up a small number of times. The chain has TRBV19 and TRBJ2-2; 7 nucleotides align to TRBD1. The CDR3 spans 14 residues. The trim removed 8 bases at V and 7 bases at J, leaving 10 bases unmatched. Germline V CDR1 and CDR2: LNHDA, SQIVND (reference sequence). For the CDR3, the DNA is TGTGCCAGTGGAAAGGGGGCGGCTATCGGGGAGCTGTTTTTT. This encodes CASGKGAAIGELFF. The full variable domain, rest sourced from reference TRBV19 and TRBJ2-2, is DGGITQSPKYLFRKEGQNVTLSCEQNLNHDAMYWYRQDPGQGLRLIYYSQIVNDFQKGDIAEGYSVSREKKESFPLTVTSAQKNPTAFYLCASGKGAAIGELFFGEGSRLTVL.

This rearrangement joins TRBV4-2 to TRBJ1-2; 8 nucleotides align to TRBD1. Germline V lookup: CDR1 LGHNA, CDR2 YNFKEQ. The CDR3 runs 14 residues. Trimming took 1 base from V and 4 from J; bases not matched to a gene: 2. CDR3 region: CASSQVGQGYGYTF. The CDR3 nucleotides read TGTGCCAGCAGCCAAGTAGGACAGGGCTATGGCTACACCTTC.

The gene calls are TRBV28 and TRBJ2-5; D gene unclear. The CDR3 length is 14 residues. V dropped 4 bases and J dropped 2 bases, with 11 bases sitting between them. Germline V gives CDR1 MDHEN, CDR2 SYDVKM. The CDR3: CASSSWVSQETQYF. CDR3 DNA: TGTGCCAGCAGTTCCTGGGTTTCTCAAGAGACCCAGTACTTC.

There are many counts of this clonotype. The rearrangement uses TRBV6-5 and TRBJ1-2, with 10 nucleotides matching TRBD1. Germline V CDR1 and CDR2: MNHEY, SVGAGI. The V gene end was trimmed by 8 bases and the J gene end by 6 bases; junction bases not matched to a gene: 12. The CDR3 runs to 15 residues. CDR3 region: CASCPSDGTGDGYTF. The CDR3 region has the DNA TGTGCCAGCTGTCCCTCGGACGGGACAGGGGATGGCTACACCTTC.

The chain couples TRBV6-1 to TRBJ1-2, with D tentatively TRBD1 (5 bases). V was clipped by 9 bases and J by 4 bases, with 18 bases between them. Per the germline V gene, CDR1 is MNHNS and CDR2 is SASEGT. The CDR3 covers 14 residues. The CDR3 sequence: CASLDRGGSYGYTF. CDR3 bases: TGTGCCAGTCTAGATCGGGGCGGTAGCTATGGCTACACCTTC.

This clonotype was detected a few times. A read error may produce the germline difference seen at one junction end. The rearrangement links TRBV6-1 to TRBJ2-3; D uncertain. This CDR3 is built from 8 residues. Germline V gene lookup returns CDR1 MNHNS and CDR2 SASEGT. CDR3 in amino acids: CATSVSSF. Written as DNA, the CDR3 is TGTGCCACCTCCGTTTCCTCTTTT.

This clonotype was seen only a few times. Given a much more abundant clone one base away, this may be a read error. The chain carries TRBV29-1 and TRBJ1-1, with D uncertain. Germline V gene lookup returns CDR1 SQVTM and CDR2 ANQGSEA. There are 10 residues in the CDR3. The CDR3 is CSVVGTEACF. CDR3 DNA: TGCAGCGTTGTGGGAACTGAAGCTTGCTTT.

This clonotype was recorded at least ten times. DNA of the CDR3: TGTGCCAGCAGCCCCACACCGAACACTGAAGCTTTCTTT. This sequence encodes CASSPTPNTEAFF. V usage is TRBV18 and J usage is TRBJ1-1; no clear D gene. The V end lost 8 bases, the J end lost 1 base, and 11 bases lay between the germline ends. From germline, CDR1 is KGHSH and CDR2 LQKENI. The CDR3 contains 13 residues.

This clonotype appeared many times. J is TRBJ1-1 and V is TRBV2, with 8 bases lining up with TRBD1. Germline V gene lookup returns CDR1 SNHLY and CDR2 FYNNEI. The CDR3 covers 18 residues. Losses at the gene ends were 5 bases for V and 3 bases for J; bases not matched to a gene: 17. DNA for the CDR3: TGTGCCAGCAGTCCTTACGGGCAGGGGGCTCCGGGGGACACTGAAGCTTTCTTT. Its protein is CASSPYGQGAPGDTEAFF.

This clonotype has at least ten counts. This chain connects TRBV4-1 to TRBJ1-1; TRBD1 aligns across 7 bases. The CDR3 has 14 residues. Germline CDR1 reads MGHRA; CDR2 reads YSYEKL. V was clipped by 4 bases and J by 11 bases; unmatched bases: 13. The CDR3 sequence: CASSRPDRELRAFF. CDR3 bases: TGCGCCAGCAGCCGCCCCGACAGGGAACTCCGCGCTTTCTTT.

This clonotype was seen many times. The rearrangement joins TRBV20-1 to TRBJ2-5; TRBD2 is a possible D gene (5 bases). Germline V CDR1 and CDR2: DFQATT, SNEGSKA (reference sequence). V was cut by 0 bases and J by 5 bases, with 13 bases left in between. There are 14 residues in the CDR3. CDR3: CSAREDSGVETQYF. In DNA form, the CDR3 reads TGCAGTGCTAGAGAAGATTCCGGGGTGGAGACCCAGTACTTC.

This clonotype has ten or more counts. The chain is built from TRBV6-5 and TRBJ1-1, with D unclear. The CDR3 length is 14 residues. Germline V gives CDR1 MNHEY, CDR2 SVGAGI. V was trimmed by 6 bases and J by 1 base, leaving 12 bases between them. CDR3 DNA sequence: TGTGCCAGCAGCACCTTGGGGAGGAACACTGAAGCTTTCTTT. This translates into CASSTLGRNTEAFF.

The chain joins TRBV3-1 to TRBJ2-7; D is unclear. Per the germline V gene, CDR1 is LGHDT and CDR2 is YNNKEL (reference sequence). V lost 2 bases, J lost 3 bases, and 11 bases lay in between. The CDR3 loop spans 14 amino acids. The CDR3 sequence is CASSQTFGIYEQYF. DNA for the CDR3: TGTGCCAGCAGCCAAACTTTTGGCATCTACGAGCAGTACTTC.